This T cell receptor (beta chain) appears in the sequencing data of a study of T-cell reconstitution after alpha-beta-depleted transplantation in children. Broader study findings: Surviving recipient T cells and thymic progenitors accounted for the high day-60 TCRbeta diversity observed in some patients.

Unique molecular identifiers were incorporated when the TCRbeta library was constructed. Via MiXCR, TCRdb re-called the PCR reads, giving one row per CDR3 protein. The sample records about 980,000 distinct CDR3 sequences, about 29% being singletons. Points on this clonotype: Its target is not known.

The CDR3 runs 15 residues. Trimming pared 2 bases from V and 7 bases from J, leaving 16 bases between. From germline, CDR1 is MDHEN and CDR2 SYDVKM. The genes are TRBV28 and TRBJ2-3; weak D call: TRBD1 (6 bases). The sequencing used PBMCs, mostly from graft donor cells, collected 360 days after TCRalphabeta/CD19-depleted stem cell transplant. This sequence originates from a boy in the first two years of life who had a stem cell transplant for SCID, so the T cells may come from the graft donor. CDR3 region: CASSLGDMGVNTQYF. The CDR3 DNA sequence: TGTGCCAGCAGTTTAGGGGACATGGGAGTGAATACGCAGTATTTT. The variable domain in full, completed from reference TRBV28 and TRBJ2-3, reads DVKVTQSSRYLVKRTGEKVFLECVQDMDHENMFWYRQDPGLGLRLIYFSYDVKMKEKGDIPEGYSVSREKKERFSLILESASTNQTSMYLCASSLGDMGVNTQYFGPGTRLTVL.